Listed here is a single T cell receptor beta chain. The sample comes from a study of control samples from healthy donors and cancer patients. Assay used: immunoSEQ multiplex PCR; TCRdb lists only in-frame clones, some missing. The sample carries around 150,000 clones, around 94% recorded once. The CDR3 consists of 15 residues. Trimming at V came to 1 base and at J to 5 bases, leaving 4 bases not matched to a gene. The V gene's germline CDR1 is LGHNA and CDR2 YNFKEQ. The specimen was PBMCs. The chain couples TRBV4-2 to TRBJ1-5, with TRBD1 matching 8 bases. The TCR originated in a man aged 55-75 years with colorectal cancer. As DNA, the CDR3 is TGTGCCAGCAGCCAAGGTTCAGGGGGCGATCAGCCCCAGCATTTT. Protein: CASSQGSGGDQPQHF.